These 27 T cell receptor beta chains were sequenced from one sample in a study of vaccination effects on CD4 cells after COVID-19. Using immunoSEQ multiplex PCR, the repertoire was profiled, and TCRdb retains in-frame clones only, with some absent. The table shows tens of thousands of clones, with 60% to 80% occurring only once. With the ViraFEST assay, the study expanded antigen-specific CD4+ T cells using viral peptide pools, then sequenced them. CD4+ T cells were isolated after around 10 days of culture. The study found no prior SARS-CoV-2 infection in the vaccine recipients, who tested negative for nucleocapsid antibodies. Their antigens are not known. The input for sequencing was CD4+ T cells from PBMCs cultured with HCoV-OC43 spike peptides, taken before COVID-19 vaccination. Subset: HCoV-OC43 spike overlapping peptide pool stimulation. These receptors all stem from a human donor who received a COVID-19 vaccine.

The sample holds one count of this clone. This chain joins TRBV9 and TRBJ2-2; a possible D gene is TRBD1 (6 bases). V lost 4 bases and J lost 0, with 16 bases in between. In germline, CDR1 is SGDLS, CDR2 YYNGEE. The CDR3 loop spans 17 amino acids. In nucleotides, the CDR3 is TGTGCCAGCAGCCGCTCGCTGGGGGCCTCGAACACCGGGGAGCTGTTTTTT. Protein product: CASSRSLGASNTGELFF.

The sample holds a few counts of this clone. The V and J genes are TRBV7-9 and TRBJ2-3, with D perhaps TRBD1 or TRBD2 (6 bases each). Germline V lookup: CDR1 SEHNR, CDR2 FQNEAQ (reference sequence). The CDR3 has 17 residues. V was cut by 2 bases and J by 3 bases, with 18 bases left in between. The CDR3 DNA reads as TGTGCCAGCAGCTTATACGGGGGCAGGGCGTTTACAGATACGCAGTATTTT. Translating gives CASSLYGGRAFTDTQYF.

This clone occurred once. The chain carries TRBV5-1 and TRBJ2-3; D remains ambiguous. With 2 bases removed from V and 5 bases from J, the gap between germline ends came to 9 bases. The CDR3 loop spans 13 amino acids. CDR1 SGHRS and CDR2 YFSETQ come from the germline V gene. The CDR3 here is CASSFSSQDTQYF. For the CDR3, the DNA is TGCGCCAGCAGCTTCTCCTCTCAAGATACGCAGTATTTT.

The rearrangement links TRBV7-9 to TRBJ2-7; a weak D match, TRBD2 (5 bases). The V end lost 5 bases, the J end lost 1 base, and 12 bases lay between the germline ends. The CDR3 extends over 14 amino acids. CDR1 is SEHNR, CDR2 FQNEAQ, per germline (reference sequence). The CDR3 DNA follows: TGTGCCAGCAGCCGCCGGACGGGATCCTACGAGCAGTACTTC. Translation: CASSRRTGSYEQYF.

The rearrangement joins TRBV5-1 to TRBJ1-2; the D gene is possibly TRBD1 (6 bases). This CDR3 contains 14 residues. The germline V gene encodes CDR1 SGHRS and CDR2 YFSETQ. Trimming took 4 bases from V and 2 from J, leaving 12 bases between them. The chain's CDR3 is CASSASTGNYGYTF. The CDR3 coding sequence is TGCGCCAGCAGCGCCTCCACAGGGAACTATGGCTACACCTTC.

The sample holds a few counts of this clone. CDR3 DNA: TGCGCCAGCAGCTTAGGGGGGTTAGGGGCTGAAGCTTTCTTT. As protein: CASSLGGLGAEAFF. This rearrangement joins TRBV5-1 to TRBJ1-1, with D perhaps TRBD1 (6 bases). Germline V gene sequence: CDR1 SGHRS, CDR2 YFSETQ. V shed 2 bases and J shed 6 bases, with 14 bases lying between them. The CDR3 extends over 14 amino acids.

The chain links TRBV6-2 or TRBV6-3 to TRBJ1-6; the D gene is possibly TRBD1 (6 bases). CDR1 and CDR2 (germline): MNHEY, SVGEGT. The V and J ends lost 1 base and 7 bases respectively, with 17 bases between them. The CDR3 covers 17 residues. CDR3 region: CASSYLFPRDKNSPLHF. CDR3 DNA sequence: TGTGCCAGCAGTTACTTATTCCCCCGGGACAAGAATTCACCCCTCCACTTT.

This clone was picked up a small number of times. The chain joins TRBV20-1 to TRBJ2-3; TRBD2 agrees at 11 bases. From germline, CDR1 is DFQATT and CDR2 SNEGSKA (reference sequence). V trimming: 3 bases; J trimming: 6 bases; junction bases outside the gene matches: 5. The CDR3 is made up of 14 amino acids. The CDR3 DNA is TGCAGTGCTAGTTCTAGCGGGGGGAGGGATACGCAGTATTTT. This gives the protein CSASSSGGRDTQYF.

This clone was seen a single time. The chain is built from TRBV11-2 and TRBJ2-2; D remains unclear. V was cut by 0 bases and J by 1 base, with 6 bases left in between. The CDR3 loop spans 15 amino acids. CDR1 and CDR2 (germline): SGHAT, FQNNGV. CDR3 nucleotides: TGTGCCAGCAGCTTAGATCCTGGGAACACCGGGGAGCTGTTTTTT. Protein: CASSLDPGNTGELFF.

The table lists this clone with a few counts. V is TRBV5-1 and J is TRBJ1-1, with D maybe TRBD1 (5 bases). Germline V lookup: CDR1 SGHRS, CDR2 YFSETQ. V dropped 2 bases and J dropped 3 bases, with 8 bases sitting between them. The CDR3 sequence is 13 residues long. In nucleotides, the CDR3 is TGCGCCAGCAGCTTCAGGGTTGACACTGAAGCTTTCTTT. Its protein is CASSFRVDTEAFF.

This rearrangement joins TRBV20-1 to TRBJ2-2; weak D call: TRBD2 (5 bases). V shed 3 bases and J shed 6 bases, with 11 bases lying between them. The CDR3 consists of 13 residues. Germline V lookup: CDR1 DFQATT, CDR2 SNEGSKA (reference sequence). CDR3 in amino acids: CSASAGGPGELFF. DNA for the CDR3: TGCAGTGCTAGTGCAGGAGGTCCCGGGGAGCTGTTTTTT.

The rearrangement joins TRBV19 to TRBJ2-1, with D tentatively TRBD1 (6 bases). Trimming removed 6 bases from V and 0 bases from J, with 12 bases in between. Germline V CDR1 and CDR2: LNHDA, SQIVND (reference sequence). The CDR3 is 15 amino acids. The CDR3 loop reads CASSEGQNSYNEQFF. CDR3 DNA: TGTGCCAGTAGCGAAGGACAGAACTCCTACAATGAGCAGTTCTTC.

The chain is built from TRBV18 and TRBJ2-5, with 11 nucleotides matching TRBD2. The junction had 9 bases not matched to a gene; V was cut back by 2 bases and J by 4 bases. Germline V gene data show CDR1 as KGHSH and CDR2 as LQKENI. This CDR3 is built from 17 residues. CDR3 sequence: CASSPASGRTPIETQYF. Here the CDR3 DNA reads TGTGCCAGCTCACCAGCTAGCGGGAGGACCCCGATAGAGACCCAGTACTTC.

The chain is built from TRBV7-9 and TRBJ1-4; maybe TRBD1 (6 bases). The germline gives CDR1 SEHNR, CDR2 FQNEAQ (reference sequence). The CDR3 runs to 15 residues. Trimming stripped 2 bases from V and 4 bases from J, with 11 bases between. CDR3 coding DNA: TGTGCCAGCAGCTTAAACGGACAGATTAATGAAAAACTGTTTTTT. As protein: CASSLNGQINEKLFF.

V usage is TRBV4-1 and J usage is TRBJ1-1; no definite D call. Germline V lookup: CDR1 MGHRA, CDR2 YSYEKL. The CDR3 runs to 13 residues. Trimming cost V 2 bases and J 4 bases, with 8 bases left between them. The CDR3 spells CASSQIGFTEAFF. CDR3 in DNA: TGCGCCAGCAGCCAAATTGGTTTCACTGAAGCTTTCTTT.

This clone has only one observation. This sequence joins TRBV27 and TRBJ1-1; 8 nucleotides agree with TRBD1. CDR3 length: 18 amino acids. The V gene's germline CDR1 is MNHEY and CDR2 SMNVEV (reference sequence). V gave up 5 bases and J gave up 3 bases; unmatched junction bases: 17. The CDR3 reads CASSNHGTGDSYYTEAFF. CDR3 DNA: TGTGCCAGCAGTAATCATGGGACAGGAGATTCCTATTACACTGAAGCTTTCTTT.

The chain joins TRBV2 to TRBJ2-1; no firm D call. The CDR3 is made up of 10 amino acids. Trimming stripped 3 bases from V and 15 bases from J, with 9 bases between. In germline, CDR1 is SNHLY, CDR2 FYNNEI. In DNA form, the CDR3 reads TGTGCCAGCAGTGATCGGAGTCCGTTCTTC. This sequence encodes CASSDRSPFF.

The chain carries TRBV7-2 and TRBJ2-1; D uncertain. The germline gives CDR1 SGHTA, CDR2 FQGNSA. CDR3 length equals 15 residues. V lost 1 base, J lost 0 bases, and 7 bases lay in between. The CDR3 DNA reads as TGTGCCAGCAGCTTAGTGGCTGTCTCCTACAATGAGCAGTTCTTC. Its translation is CASSLVAVSYNEQFF.

In the case of this clone: This specimen includes other DNA sequences encoding the same CDR3. The chain employs TRBV6-1 and TRBJ2-7; tentatively, D is TRBD1 (6 bases). V lost 2 bases and J 2 bases, leaving 10 bases between the germline ends. The CDR3 sequence is 14 residues long. Germline V lookup: CDR1 MNHNS, CDR2 SASEGT. The CDR3 sequence: CASSEPGDPYEQYF. Here the CDR3 DNA reads TGTGCCAGCAGTGAACCAGGGGACCCCTACGAGCAGTACTTC.

DNA of the CDR3: TGTGCCAGCAGCCGAAGCATCCTAGCGGGGGGGCGGGTAGATACGCAGTATTTT. This encodes CASSRSILAGGRVDTQYF. V gene TRBV3-1 (or the pseudogene TRBV3-2) combines with J gene TRBJ2-3, with TRBD2 matching 12 bases. Germline V gene sequence: CDR1 LGHDT, CDR2 YNNKEL (reference sequence). The CDR3 contains 18 residues. J was trimmed by 5 bases and V by 4 bases; bases with no gene match: 13.

The chain joins TRBV15 to TRBJ2-1, with TRBD2 as a possible D gene (6 bases). The CDR3 loop spans 15 amino acids. Trimming took off 0 bases at V and 10 bases at J, with 16 bases between the two ends. The germline gives CDR1 LNHNV, CDR2 YYDKDF (reference sequence). CDR3 region: CATSRDGTGSGEQFF. CDR3 in DNA: TGTGCCACCAGCAGAGATGGGACGGGAAGCGGGGAGCAGTTCTTC. The full variable domain, with the rest looked up from reference TRBV15 and TRBJ2-1, is DAMVIQNPRYQVTQFGKPVTLSCSQTLNHNVMYWYQQKSSQAPKLLFHYYDKDFNNEADTPDNFQSRRPNTSFCFLDIRSPGLGDTAMYLCATSRDGTGSGEQFFGPGTRLTVL.

The chain is built from TRBV10-2 and TRBJ1-2, with 8 bases matching TRBD1. From germline, CDR1 is WSHSY and CDR2 SAAADI. This CDR3 is 15 amino acids long. V was clipped by 2 bases and J by 2 bases; unmatched bases: 4. In DNA, the CDR3 is TGCGCCAGCAGTGAGCCAGGGGGCCGGAACTATGGCTACACCTTC. It yields the protein CASSEPGGRNYGYTF.

J is TRBJ1-2 and V is TRBV6-1; D unclear. The germline CDR1 and CDR2 sequences are MNHNS and SASEGT. The CDR3 consists of 14 residues. Trimming shortened V by 3 bases and J by 4 bases, and 12 bases separated the two germline ends. CDR3 sequence reads: CASSEMEGAYGYTF. The CDR3 nucleotides read TGTGCCAGCAGTGAGATGGAGGGCGCCTATGGCTACACCTTC.

The chain employs TRBV5-6 and TRBJ1-2; 9 bases align to TRBD1. V trimming: 2 bases; J trimming: 4 bases; junction bases outside the gene matches: 18. There are 19 residues in the CDR3. The germline CDR1 and CDR2 sequences are SGHDT and YYEEEE. The CDR3 DNA reads as TGTGCCAGCAGCTTCCCCCCACTGACAGGGGGGGGTGTCTCCTATGGCTACACCTTC. The encoded protein is CASSFPPLTGGGVSYGYTF.

This clone has only a few counts. The V and J genes are TRBV6-4 and TRBJ1-2; 9 nucleotides align to TRBD1. The CDR3 is made up of 14 amino acids. Per the germline V gene, CDR1 is MRHNA and CDR2 is SNTAGT. The V segment lost 3 bases and the J segment 8 bases; nucleotides outside the gene matches: 7. The CDR3 sequence is CASSEGAGQGGYTF. CDR3 DNA: TGTGCCAGCAGTGAAGGTGCTGGACAGGGGGGCTACACCTTC.

The chain recombines TRBV21-1 with TRBJ2-2; TRBD1, the table's D call, lacks a check against the DNA. TRBV21-1 is listed as a pseudogene. The CDR3 spans 18 residues. CDR3 nucleotides: TGTGCCAGCAGCAAAGAGAGGGAAGGACAGGGTTACACCGGGGAGCTGTTTTTT. Its protein product is CASSKEREGQGYTGELFF.

The gene calls are TRBV10-3 and TRBJ1-1; 9 bases line up with TRBD1. The germline V gene has CDR1 ENHRY and CDR2 SYGVKD. This CDR3 has 15 residues. The J segment lost 4 bases and the V segment lost 4 bases, leaving 7 bases of the junction unmatched. CDR3 bases: TGTGCCATCAGTGTGACGACAGGGGGAGTCACTGAAGCTTTCTTT. Translated: CAISVTTGGVTEAFF.